This is a list of T cell receptor beta chains from one sample in a study of beta chain features in type 1 diabetes. Libraries were prepared by immunoSEQ multiplex PCR; TCRdb keeps only in-frame clonotypes and omits some of them. Of a few hundred thousand clones listed, roughly a tenth are singletons. Sequences were obtained from central memory CD4+ T cells from blood. The origin of the receptors is a man aged 30-40 years with type 1 diabetes. Both conserved end residues are part of each CDR3. Each record gives: J gene, D gene, V gene, CDR3 length, CDR3 protein. D genes are given only for firm matches.

>TRBJ2-2|NA|TRBV11-2|13
CASSYRNTGELFF
>TRBJ1-5|NA|TRBV27|14
CASSLGGAGQPQHF
>TRBJ2-7|TRBD2|TRBV10-2|14
CASNPRTSSYEQYF
>TRBJ2-1|NA|TRBV28|13
CAINRGSYNEQFF
>TRBJ2-1|TRBD1|TRBV7-2|13
CASSRLDRDEQFF
>TRBJ1-5|NA|TRBV7-9|14
CASSLGTVIQPQHF
>TRBJ1-2|NA|TRBV7-2|13
CASSRDRDYGYTF
>TRBJ2-2|NA|TRBV7-8|16
CAAGQGRILGTGELFF
>TRBJ1-5|TRBD1|TRBV5-1|15
CASSLMGQGNQPQHF
>TRBJ2-1|NA|TRBV4-2|15
CASSFVPSEGNEQFF
>TRBJ2-3|TRBD2|TRBV7-7|16
CASSSGLAGGTDTQYF
>TRBJ2-5|NA|TRBV10-3|14
CAISEGASPFILYF
>TRBJ1-2|TRBD1|TRBV4-1|14
CASSQRKLQGYYTF
>TRBJ1-4|NA|TRBV2|15
CASKYQFATNEKLFF